The 10 T cell receptor beta chains listed next were all sequenced from one sample in a study of OX40 agonist ivuxolimab in advanced cancers. Here immunoSEQ multiplex PCR was the method, and the copy in TCRdb shows in-frame clones only, minus some. The data show fewer than 85,000 clones, about four fifths seen once. The source was CD4+ or CD8+ T cells sorted from blood, collected in a trial of the OX40 agonist ivuxolimab. The receptors were sampled from an adult with an advanced solid tumor such as melanoma, head and neck, liver or kidney cancer.

Regarding this clone: The junction differs from germline at one of its ends, possibly a read error. The J gene is TRBJ2-3, the V gene TRBV5-1; D ambiguous. Germline V CDR1 and CDR2: SGHRS, YFSETQ. This CDR3 comprises 8 residues. CDR3 bases: TGCGCCAGCAGCTTAAGGGATTTT. Amino acid sequence: CASSLRDF.

This clone appeared a few times. The gene calls are TRBV4-1 and TRBJ1-6, with TRBD1 as a possible D gene (5 bases). Per the germline V gene, CDR1 is MGHRA and CDR2 is YSYEKL. The CDR3 runs 16 residues. Deletions cut 4 bases from V and 7 bases from J, with 17 bases between. CDR3 sequence (DNA): TGCGCCAGCAGCCCGACCCCGGGACTTACCAATTCACCCCTCCACTTT. Translation: CASSPTPGLTNSPLHF.

The table lists this clone with a count of one. The chain joins TRBV5-4 to TRBJ2-6; the match to TRBD1 covers 9 bases. Trimming removed 6 bases from V and 4 bases from J; junction bases left unmatched: 11. The germline gives CDR1 SGHNT, CDR2 YYREEE (reference sequence). CDR3 length equals 17 residues. CDR3 nucleotides: TGTGCCAGCAAATCCGGGACAGGGTTGCGAGGGGCCAACGTCCTGACTTTC. This codes for CASKSGTGLRGANVLTF. Using reference TRBV5-4 and TRBJ2-6 for the parts outside the CDR3, the full variable domain is ETGVTQSPTHLIKTRGQQVTLRCSSQSGHNTVSWYQQALGQGPQFIFQYYREEENGRGNFPPRFSGLQFPNYSSELNVNALELDDSALYLCASKSGTGLRGANVLTFGAGSRLTVL.

The V gene is TRBV5-1, the J gene TRBJ1-1; 8 bases are a match to TRBD1. The ends lost 0 bases at V and 0 bases at J; junction bases unmatched: 7. The CDR3 covers 17 residues. The germline V gene has CDR1 SGHRS and CDR2 YFSETQ. CDR3 bases: TGCGCCAGCAGCTTGGACGCAGGGGGCCTCATGAACACTGAAGCTTTCTTT. Residues: CASSLDAGGLMNTEAFF.

The chain joins TRBV7-6 to TRBJ2-2; D gene ambiguous. Per germline, CDR1 SGHVS and CDR2 FNYEAQ. V gave up 1 base and J gave up 2 bases, with 5 bases separating them. This CDR3 has 14 amino acids. CDR3 amino acids: CASSLEGNTGELFF. The CDR3 nucleotides read TGTGCCAGCAGCTTAGAGGGAAACACCGGGGAGCTGTTTTTT.

CDR3 coding DNA: TGTGCCAGCAGTTTCTCGGGACTAGCGGGGACATTAGGTGAGCAGTTCTTC. It is translated as CASSFSGLAGTLGEQFF. The rearrangement links TRBV7-9 to TRBJ2-1; TRBD2 matches 13 bases. The CDR3 consists of 17 residues. Trimming removed 6 bases from V and 9 bases from J; junction bases left unmatched: 14. Germline lookup yields CDR1 SEHNR and CDR2 FQNEAQ (reference sequence).

V and J are TRBV14 and TRBJ2-5; perhaps TRBD2 as D (5 bases). CDR1 SGHDN and CDR2 FVKESK come from the germline V gene. Deletions cut 0 bases from V and 5 bases from J, with 10 bases between. This CDR3 region has 14 residues. The CDR3 spells CASSQDLGVETQYF. The CDR3 DNA reads TGTGCCAGCAGCCAAGATCTCGGGGTGGAGACCCAGTACTTC.

This sequence joins TRBV5-6 and TRBJ2-7; the D gene is possibly TRBD1 (6 bases). The V end lost 0 bases, the J end lost 4 bases, and 11 bases lay between the germline ends. The CDR3 runs 14 residues. Per germline, CDR1 SGHDT and CDR2 YYEEEE. The CDR3: CASSLGTAFYEQYF. The CDR3 DNA sequence: TGTGCCAGCAGCTTGGGGACAGCCTTTTACGAGCAGTACTTC.

This clone was detected only a few times. The rearrangement joins TRBV7-9 to TRBJ2-7; 13 bases agree with TRBD2. Germline V lookup: CDR1 SEHNR, CDR2 FQNEAQ (reference sequence). The ends lost 2 bases at V and 5 bases at J; junction bases unmatched: 6. This CDR3 has 16 residues. As DNA, the CDR3 is TGTGCCAGCAGCTTAAGGACTAGCGGGAGATTGGACGAGCAGTACTTC. It codes for CASSLRTSGRLDEQYF. The entire variable domain, with the rest obtained from reference TRBV7-9 and TRBJ2-7, is as follows: DTGVSQNPRHKITKRGQNVTFRCDPISEHNRLYWYRQTLGQGPEFLTYFQNEAQLEKSRLLSDRFSAERPKGSFSTLEIQRTEQGDSAMYLCASSLRTSGRLDEQYFGPGTRLTVT.

The rearrangement uses TRBV2 and TRBJ2-1; D unclear. This CDR3 comprises 13 residues. With 5 bases removed from V and 5 bases from J, the gap between germline ends came to 10 bases. Germline CDR1 is SNHLY and CDR2 is FYNNEI. CDR3 nucleotides: TGTGCCAGCAGTTCGGGCACCAACAATGAGCAGTTCTTC. It codes for CASSSGTNNEQFF. Based on the CDR3 plus reference TRBV2 and TRBJ2-1, the full variable domain is EPEVTQTPSHQVTQMGQEVILRCVPISNHLYFYWYRQILGQKVEFLVSFYNNEISEKSEIFDDQFSVERPDGSNFTLKIRSTKLEDSAMYFCASSSGTNNEQFFGPGTRLTVL.